The 7 T cell receptor beta chains in this list originate from one sample, sequenced in a study of CD8 T cells in Susac syndrome. Reverse transcription used 0.5 to 1 ug RNA and random hexamers. TCRdb fed the immunoSEQ multiplex PCR reads into MiXCR, producing one record per CDR3 protein. Among 170,000 or so distinct CDR3 sequences listed, around 95% were seen once. The source material was CD4+ T cells from PBMCs. Receptor source: a human donor with Susac syndrome.

This chain joins TRBV4-3 and TRBJ1-5; D remains ambiguous. The CDR3 sequence is 13 residues long. Germline V CDR1 and CDR2: LGHNA, YSLEER. With 0 bases removed from V and 5 bases from J, the gap between germline ends came to 5 bases. CDR3 DNA: TGCGCCAGCAGCCAAGATCCCTATCAGCCCCAGCATTTT. Translation: CASSQDPYQPQHF.

The rearrangement joins TRBV29-1 to TRBJ2-7; tentative D call: TRBD1 (6 bases). The CDR3 spans 15 residues. Germline CDR1 reads SQVTM; CDR2 reads ANQGSEA. The ends were cut back, 7 bases at V and 5 bases at J, with 24 bases in the middle. The CDR3 bases are TGCAGCGCAGACCAAAGGACAGTCAAGGGGAACGAGCAGTACTTC. Amino acids: CSADQRTVKGNEQYF.

The rearrangement links TRBV20-1 to TRBJ2-1; 11 nucleotides align to TRBD2. The CDR3 runs to 15 residues. J lost 8 bases, V lost 3 bases, and 9 bases had no gene match. Germline CDR1 DFQATT, CDR2 SNEGSKA (reference sequence). In DNA, the CDR3 is TGCAGTGCTAGTAATAGCGGGGGGGCAAGCGATGAGCAGTTCTTC. Protein product: CSASNSGGASDEQFF.

The V and J genes are TRBV19 and TRBJ1-1; no firm D call. Germline V gene data show CDR1 as LNHDA and CDR2 as SQIVND (reference sequence). The ends were cut back, 3 bases at V and 1 base at J, with 9 bases in the middle. The CDR3 spans 14 residues. CDR3 sequence reads: CASSIPRWNTEAFF. For the CDR3, the DNA is TGTGCCAGTAGTATCCCCCGTTGGAACACTGAAGCTTTCTTT.

This chain uses TRBV11-1 with TRBJ2-5; D is perhaps TRBD2 (6 bases). Germline CDR1 and CDR2: SGHAT and FQDESV (reference sequence). V was cut by 5 bases and J by 2 bases, with 15 bases left in between. This CDR3 is built from 15 residues. The CDR3 is CASSQTSSRQETQYF. CDR3 sequence (DNA): TGTGCCAGCAGCCAAACTAGCTCAAGGCAAGAGACCCAGTACTTC.

The chain combines TRBV6-6 with TRBJ2-3; 7 bases line up with TRBD2. CDR1 is MNHNY and CDR2 is SVGAGI in the germline V gene (reference sequence). Trimming removed 8 bases from V and 14 bases from J; junction bases left unmatched: 7. The CDR3 is 10 residues long. The CDR3 loop is CASEAGIRYF. The CDR3 nucleotides read TGTGCCAGCGAAGCGGGAATTCGGTATTTT.

The CDR3 here is CSVRGAGETQYF. In DNA form, the CDR3 reads TGCAGCGTCCGAGGGGCGGGAGAGACCCAGTACTTC. This chain uses TRBV29-1 with TRBJ2-5; possibly TRBD1 or TRBD2 for D (5 bases each). CDR1 and CDR2 from the germline V gene are SQVTM and ANQGSEA. Trimming cost V 6 bases and J 4 bases, with 12 bases left between them. The CDR3 is 12 amino acids.